One TCR beta chain is described in this entry. The antigen is undetermined. These data are taken from a study of metastatic and nonmetastatic thyroid tumors. Study details: Peripheral blood and tumor or nodule samples from malignant and benign thyroid patients were compared. Findings and caveats of the study: In both blood and tumor samples, TCR beta diversity was reported significantly higher for malignant than benign nodules.

Thyroid surgery took place with no prior treatment in any patient. V lost 3 bases, J lost 4 bases, and 3 bases stayed unmatched. There are 13 residues in the CDR3. Per the germline V gene, CDR1 is DFQATT and CDR2 is SNEGSKA (reference sequence). TCRdb used MiXCR to call clones anew from the PCR reads. The repertoire holds 13,000 to 15,000 clones, with 25% to 30% as singletons. The rearrangement joins TRBV20-1 to TRBJ2-1; 7 nucleotides align to TRBD2. Sequences were obtained from tumor tissue. This receptor was identified in a male donor with papillary thyroid cancer or a benign thyroid nodule (not recorded which). Some clones in this sample may be carry-over from other donors' samples. CDR3 bases: TGCAGTGCTAGCGGGGGGTCGTACAATGAGCAGTTCTTC. It translates to CSASGGSYNEQFF.